The T cell receptor beta chain described here comes from a study of OX40 agonist ivuxolimab in advanced cancers. Concerning this clone: No antigen is known for it.

Study outcomes and limitations: Certain nonresponders additionally had low normalized T-cell clonal expansion.

With 4 bases removed from V and 5 bases from J, the gap between germline ends came to 15 bases. CDR3 size: 16 residues. In germline, CDR1 is LNHDA, CDR2 SQIVND (reference sequence). The protocol was immunoSEQ multiplex PCR, while the TCRdb copy is restricted to in-frame clones and leaves out a portion. The sample lists approximately 72,000 clones, 80% to 90% occurring once. The sample in question was CD4+ or CD8+ T cells sorted from blood, obtained in a trial of the OX40 agonist ivuxolimab. V and J are TRBV19 and TRBJ1-6; D is possibly TRBD1 (6 bases). This TCR was sampled from an adult with an advanced solid tumor such as melanoma, head and neck, liver or kidney cancer. The CDR3 region is CASSRAGETNNSPLHF. The CDR3 nucleotides are TGTGCCAGTAGTAGAGCAGGGGAAACTAATAATTCACCCCTCCACTTT.